The sample holds one count of the clone carrying this T cell receptor beta chain. This sample is part of a study of blood T cell repertoires in COVID-19. Across the whole study: Whether acute or convalescent, the COVID-19 samples came from the United States, Italy and Spain.

Exposed enrollees encountered a COVID-19 case at some point within 2 weeks before study entry. Using immunoSEQ multiplex PCR, the repertoire was profiled, and TCRdb retains in-frame clones only, with some absent. The sample has about 210,000 clones, approximately 86% seen once. CDR1 is SGDLS, CDR2 YYNGEE, per germline. The CDR3 has 14 amino acids. Deletions cut 7 bases from V and 2 bases from J, with 12 bases between. The sequence derives from a woman aged 25-40 years who had been exposed to COVID-19. Sequencing used PBMCs or T cells enriched from blood (not recorded which). This chain links TRBV9 with TRBJ2-2; D is perhaps TRBD2 (5 bases). As DNA, the CDR3 is TGTGCCAGCGGGATCGGAGGAAACACCGGGGAGCTGTTTTTT. Its translation is CASGIGGNTGELFF.